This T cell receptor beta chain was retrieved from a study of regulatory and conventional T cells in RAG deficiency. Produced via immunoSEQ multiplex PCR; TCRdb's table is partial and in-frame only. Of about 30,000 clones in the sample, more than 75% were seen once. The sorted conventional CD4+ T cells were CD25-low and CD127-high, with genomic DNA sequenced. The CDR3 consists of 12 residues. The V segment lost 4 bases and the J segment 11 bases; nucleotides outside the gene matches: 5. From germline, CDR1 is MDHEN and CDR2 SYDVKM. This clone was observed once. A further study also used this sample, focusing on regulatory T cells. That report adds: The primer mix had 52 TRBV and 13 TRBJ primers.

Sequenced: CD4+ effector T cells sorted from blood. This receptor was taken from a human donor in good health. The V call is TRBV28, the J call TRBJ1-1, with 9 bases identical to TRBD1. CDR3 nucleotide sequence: TGTGCCAGCAGTTACCGGGACAGGGACGCTTTCTTT. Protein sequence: CASSYRDRDAFF.